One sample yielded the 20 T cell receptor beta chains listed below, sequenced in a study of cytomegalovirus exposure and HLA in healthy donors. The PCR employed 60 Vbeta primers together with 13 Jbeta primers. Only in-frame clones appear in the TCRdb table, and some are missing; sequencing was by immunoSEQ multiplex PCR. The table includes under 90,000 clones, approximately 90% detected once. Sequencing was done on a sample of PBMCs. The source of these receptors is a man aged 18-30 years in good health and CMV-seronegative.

The CDR3 here is CASSLGQATYEQYF. DNA of the CDR3: TGTGCCAGCAGCTTAGGCCAGGCGACCTACGAGCAGTACTTC. The chain recombines TRBV7-9 with TRBJ2-7, with no clear D. Trimming removed 1 base at V and 2 bases at J, with 9 bases between. CDR1 SEHNR and CDR2 FQNEAQ come from the germline V gene (reference sequence). The CDR3 has 14 amino acids.

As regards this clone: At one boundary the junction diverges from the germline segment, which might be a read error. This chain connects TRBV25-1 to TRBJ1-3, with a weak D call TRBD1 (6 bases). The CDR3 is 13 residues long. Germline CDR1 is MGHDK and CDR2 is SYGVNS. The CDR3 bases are TGCGCCAGCAGGCGGGGGGCGGGGAACACCATGTATTTT. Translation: CASRRGAGNTMYF.

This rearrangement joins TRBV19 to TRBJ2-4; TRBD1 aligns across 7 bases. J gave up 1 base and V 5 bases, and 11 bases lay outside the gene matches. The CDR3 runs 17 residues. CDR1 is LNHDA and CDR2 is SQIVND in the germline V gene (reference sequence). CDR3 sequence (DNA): TGTGCCAGTAGTCAAATACAGGGGCCGGGGGCCAAAAACATTCAGTACTTC. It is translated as CASSQIQGPGAKNIQYF.

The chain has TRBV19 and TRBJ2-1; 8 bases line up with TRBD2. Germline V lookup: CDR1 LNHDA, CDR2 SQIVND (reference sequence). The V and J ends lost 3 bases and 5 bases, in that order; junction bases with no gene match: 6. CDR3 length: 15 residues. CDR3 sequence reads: CASSITLAENNEQFF. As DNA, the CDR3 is TGTGCCAGTAGTATTACACTAGCGGAGAACAATGAGCAGTTCTTC.

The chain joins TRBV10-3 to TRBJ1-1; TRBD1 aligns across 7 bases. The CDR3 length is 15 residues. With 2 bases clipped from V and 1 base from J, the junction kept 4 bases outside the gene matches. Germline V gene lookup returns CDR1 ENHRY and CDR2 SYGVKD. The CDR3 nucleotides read TGTGCCATCAGTGAGCAGACAGGGAAGAACACTGAAGCTTTCTTT. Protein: CAISEQTGKNTEAFF.

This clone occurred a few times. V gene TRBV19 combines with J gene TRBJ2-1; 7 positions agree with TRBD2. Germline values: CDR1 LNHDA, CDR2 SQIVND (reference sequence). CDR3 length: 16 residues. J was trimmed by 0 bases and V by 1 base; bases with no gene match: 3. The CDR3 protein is CASSIVSGISYNEQFF. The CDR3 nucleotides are TGTGCCAGTAGTATAGTAAGCGGGATCTCCTACAATGAGCAGTTCTTC. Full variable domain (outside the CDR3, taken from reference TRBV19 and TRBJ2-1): DGGITQSPKYLFRKEGQNVTLSCEQNLNHDAMYWYRQDPGQGLRLIYYSQIVNDFQKGDIAEGYSVSREKKESFPLTVTSAQKNPTAFYLCASSIVSGISYNEQFFGPGTRLTVL.

Here the CDR3 reads CASSLRLANEQYF. The CDR3 DNA reads as TGTGCCAGCAGCTTAAGGCTAGCGAACGAGCAGTACTTC. The chain recombines TRBV7-3 with TRBJ2-7; tentatively, D is TRBD2 (6 bases). The CDR3 runs 13 residues. CDR1 is SGHTA and CDR2 is FQGTGA in the germline V gene. Trimming cost V 1 base and J 5 bases, with 9 bases left between them.

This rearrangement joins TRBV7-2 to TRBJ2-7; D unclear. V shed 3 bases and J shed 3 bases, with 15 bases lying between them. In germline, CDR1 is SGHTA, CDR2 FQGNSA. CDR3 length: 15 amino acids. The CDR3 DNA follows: TGTGCCAGCAGCTTCCCGCGGAACCCGAACTACGAGCAGTACTTC. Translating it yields CASSFPRNPNYEQYF.

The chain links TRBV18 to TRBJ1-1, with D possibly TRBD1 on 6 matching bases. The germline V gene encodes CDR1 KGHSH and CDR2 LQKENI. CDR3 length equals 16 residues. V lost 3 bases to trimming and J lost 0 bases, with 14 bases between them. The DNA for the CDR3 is TGTGCCAGCTCACCCAAAAAACAGGGACTGAACACTGAAGCTTTCTTT. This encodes CASSPKKQGLNTEAFF.

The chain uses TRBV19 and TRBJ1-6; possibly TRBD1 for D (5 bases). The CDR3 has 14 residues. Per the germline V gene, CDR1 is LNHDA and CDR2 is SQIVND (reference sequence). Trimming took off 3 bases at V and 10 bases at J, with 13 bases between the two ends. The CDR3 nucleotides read TGTGCCAGTAGTATGCAGGGCGTAAGATCACCCCTCCACTTT. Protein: CASSMQGVRSPLHF.

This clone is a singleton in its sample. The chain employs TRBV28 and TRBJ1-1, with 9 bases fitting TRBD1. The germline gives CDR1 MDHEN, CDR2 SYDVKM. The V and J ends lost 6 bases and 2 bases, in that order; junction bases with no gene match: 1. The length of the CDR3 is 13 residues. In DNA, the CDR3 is TGTGCCAGCAGGACAGGGGGAAACACTGAAGCTTTCTTT. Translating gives CASRTGGNTEAFF.

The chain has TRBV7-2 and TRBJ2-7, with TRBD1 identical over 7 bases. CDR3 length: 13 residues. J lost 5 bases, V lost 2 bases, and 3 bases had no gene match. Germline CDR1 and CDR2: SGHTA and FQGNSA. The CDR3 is CASSLQTGDEQYF. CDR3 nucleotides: TGTGCCAGCAGCTTACAAACAGGGGACGAGCAGTACTTC.

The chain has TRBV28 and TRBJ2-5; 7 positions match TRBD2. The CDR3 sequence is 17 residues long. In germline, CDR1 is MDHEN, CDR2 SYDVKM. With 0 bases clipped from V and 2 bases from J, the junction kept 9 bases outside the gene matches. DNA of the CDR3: TGTGCCAGCAGTTTATGGTCAGGCCTAGCGGTACAAGAGACCCAGTACTTC. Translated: CASSLWSGLAVQETQYF.

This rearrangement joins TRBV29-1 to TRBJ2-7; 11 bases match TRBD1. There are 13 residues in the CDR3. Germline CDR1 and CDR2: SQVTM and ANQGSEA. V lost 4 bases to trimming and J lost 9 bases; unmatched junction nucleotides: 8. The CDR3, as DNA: TGCAGCGTTGGCTCTGGGACAGGGGGACCGCAGTACTTC. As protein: CSVGSGTGGPQYF.

For the CDR3, the DNA is TGTGCCAGCAGTGTTTGGAGGGACAGGGTACGTCTCACCCAAGAGACCCAGTACTTC. It codes for CASSVWRDRVRLTQETQYF. The rearrangement joins TRBV2 to TRBJ2-5; 9 bases match TRBD1. CDR1 and CDR2 (germline): SNHLY, FYNNEI. The CDR3 has 19 amino acids. V lost 4 bases and J lost 1; bases outside the gene matches: 16.

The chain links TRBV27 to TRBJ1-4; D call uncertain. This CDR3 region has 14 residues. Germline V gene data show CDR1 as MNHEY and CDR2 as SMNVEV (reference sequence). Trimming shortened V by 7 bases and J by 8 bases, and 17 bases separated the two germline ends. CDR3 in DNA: TGTGCCAGCATGGACCTAGGAGAGGGAGAAAAACTGTTTTTT. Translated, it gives CASMDLGEGEKLFF. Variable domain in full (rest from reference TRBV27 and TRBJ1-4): EAQVTQNPRYLITVTGKKLTVTCSQNMNHEYMSWYRQDPGLGLRQIYYSMNVEVTDKGDVPEGYKVSRKEKRNFPLILESPSPNQTSLYFCASMDLGEGEKLFFGSGTQLSVL.

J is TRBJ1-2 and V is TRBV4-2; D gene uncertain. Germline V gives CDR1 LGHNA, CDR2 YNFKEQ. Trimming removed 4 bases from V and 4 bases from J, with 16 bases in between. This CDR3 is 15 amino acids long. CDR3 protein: CASSPSVTQPYGYTF. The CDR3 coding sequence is TGTGCCAGCAGCCCCTCGGTTACTCAACCCTATGGCTACACCTTC.

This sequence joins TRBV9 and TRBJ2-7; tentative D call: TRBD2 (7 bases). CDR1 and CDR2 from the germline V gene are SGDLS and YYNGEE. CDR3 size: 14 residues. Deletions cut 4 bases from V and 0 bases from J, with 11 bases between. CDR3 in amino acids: CASSRGGTSYEQYF. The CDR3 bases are TGTGCCAGCAGCAGGGGGGGGACCTCCTACGAGCAGTACTTC.

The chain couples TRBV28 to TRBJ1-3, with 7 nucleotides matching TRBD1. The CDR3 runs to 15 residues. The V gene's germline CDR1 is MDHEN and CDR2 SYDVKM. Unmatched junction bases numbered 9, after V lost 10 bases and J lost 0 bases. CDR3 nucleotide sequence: TGTGCCACCGCCACAGGGGCGAGCTCTGGAAACACCATATATTTT. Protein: CATATGASSGNTIYF.

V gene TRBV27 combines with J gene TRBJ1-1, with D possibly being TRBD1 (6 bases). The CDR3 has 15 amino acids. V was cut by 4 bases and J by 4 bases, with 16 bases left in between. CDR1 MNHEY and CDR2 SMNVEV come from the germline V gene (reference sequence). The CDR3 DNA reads TGTGCCAGCAGTTCGCGGGGGCAGAGTGGCACTGAAGCTTTCTTT. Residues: CASSSRGQSGTEAFF.